This TCR beta chain was captured in a study of breast tumors, draining lymph nodes, adjacent tissues. The study, taken as a whole, reports: That most tumor T cells come from lymph nodes remained unproven.

Trimming took 6 bases from V and 3 from J, leaving 15 bases between them. In germline, CDR1 is SGHTA, CDR2 FQGNSA. This CDR3 spans 15 amino acids. The lymph nodes were axillary draining lymph nodes from breast cancer patients. TCRdb processed the multiplex PCR reads anew with MiXCR; each CDR3 protein has one entry. The data contain about 230,000 distinct CDR3 sequences, about 34% of them seen just once; the ten biggest clones take up about 1.4%. This clonotype has at least ten counts. What it recognizes is unknown. The V and J genes are TRBV7-2 and TRBJ2-1, with a possible D match to TRBD1 (6 bases). The sample consisted of axillary lymph node tissue. The sequence derives from a female donor with breast cancer. Some clones in this sample may be carry-over from other donors' samples. This CDR3 is CASSLVGAIYNEQFF. In DNA, the CDR3 is TGTGCCAGCAGTCTAGTGGGGGCGATCTACAATGAGCAGTTCTTC.